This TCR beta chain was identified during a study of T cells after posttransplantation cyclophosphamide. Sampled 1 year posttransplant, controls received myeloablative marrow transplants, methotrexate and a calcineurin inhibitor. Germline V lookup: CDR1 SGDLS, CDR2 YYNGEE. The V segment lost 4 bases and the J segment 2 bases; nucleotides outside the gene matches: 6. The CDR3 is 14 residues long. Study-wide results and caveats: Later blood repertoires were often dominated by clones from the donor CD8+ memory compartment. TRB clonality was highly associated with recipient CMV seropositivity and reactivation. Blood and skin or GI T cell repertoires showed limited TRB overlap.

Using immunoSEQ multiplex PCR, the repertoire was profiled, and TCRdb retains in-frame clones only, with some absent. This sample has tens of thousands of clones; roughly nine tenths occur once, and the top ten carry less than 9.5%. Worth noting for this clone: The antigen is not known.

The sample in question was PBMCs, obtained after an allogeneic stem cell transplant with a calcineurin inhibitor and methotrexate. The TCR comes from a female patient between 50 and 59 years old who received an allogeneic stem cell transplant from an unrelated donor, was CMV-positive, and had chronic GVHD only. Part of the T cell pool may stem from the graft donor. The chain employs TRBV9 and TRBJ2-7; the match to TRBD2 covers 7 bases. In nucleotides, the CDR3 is TGTGCCAGCAGCCTCTGGGGGGGACCCTACGAGCAGTACTTC. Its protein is CASSLWGGPYEQYF.